This T cell receptor (beta chain) was retrieved from a study of T cells in Graves' hyperthyroidism and ophthalmopathy. Study outcomes and limitations: Most thyroid clonotypes expanded above 0.001 were also detected in blood. Separation of ophthalmopathy from stable hyperthyroidism was achieved by a 13 V-J model.

Researchers took RNA transcripts and amplified the TCR beta CDR3 regions from them. With the HTBI primer set, the TCR CDR3 went through a first round of RT-PCR. TCRdb redid the calling of the multiplex PCR reads with MiXCR, one entry per CDR3 protein. The data hold hundreds of thousands of distinct CDR3 sequences, with over 12% observed a single time. Each person with ophthalmopathy scored at least 3 on the Clinical Activity Score, reached NOSPECS grade 4 or higher, and had been ill under 3 months. This clonotype was recorded many times. Its antigen is not known. This CDR3 is built from 13 residues. V dropped 2 bases and J dropped 10; count of bases not matched to a gene: 5. Germline V gives CDR1 SEHNR, CDR2 FQNEAQ (reference sequence).

The V call is TRBV7-9, the J call TRBJ1-1; 9 bases are shared with TRBD1. This receptor was identified in a woman between 40 and 55 years old with Graves' ophthalmopathy. The specimen was blood. The CDR3: CASSLISGQGAFF. The CDR3 bases are TGTGCCAGCAGCTTAATCTCGGGACAGGGAGCTTTCTTT. The full variable domain, completed using reference TRBV7-9 and TRBJ1-1, is DTGVSQNPRHKITKRGQNVTFRCDPISEHNRLYWYRQTLGQGPEFLTYFQNEAQLEKSRLLSDRFSAERPKGSFSTLEIQRTEQGDSAMYLCASSLISGQGAFFGQGTRLTVV.